Given below is one T cell receptor beta chain in context. The germline CDR1 and CDR2 sequences are SGHRS and YFSETQ. The V gene end was trimmed by 6 bases and the J gene end by 4 bases; junction bases not matched to a gene: 11. The CDR3 is 15 residues long. This sample was taken from a study of blood T cell repertoires in COVID-19. Study-wide background: The United States, Italy and Spain supplied acute and convalescent COVID-19 samples. The analysed material was cDNA or gDNA that came from T cells, B-cell-depleted T cells, or PBMCs.

In the original workflow: Reference gene primer amplification yielded estimated nucleated cell counts. Using immunoSEQ multiplex PCR, the repertoire was profiled, and TCRdb retains in-frame clones only, with some absent. V, J and clone size are those of that table, while D and trimming were read from the DNA. The repertoire consists of 70,000 to 100,000 clones, with 88% occurring once and the leading ten covering around 5%. The sequenced sample consisted of peripheral blood. The clonotype comes from a woman at least 80 years old with active COVID-19. The chain uses TRBV5-1 and TRBJ1-2; 8 nucleotides line up with TRBD1. The CDR3 sequence is CASTTDRASLYGYTF. For the CDR3, the DNA is TGCGCCAGCACCACGGACAGGGCCTCCCTCTATGGCTACACCTTC. Full variable domain (rest looked up from reference TRBV5-1 and TRBJ1-2): KAGVTQTPRYLIKTRGQQVTLSCSPISGHRSVSWYQQTPGQGLQFLFEYFSETQRNKGNFPGRFSGRQFSNSRSEMNVSTLELGDSALYLCASTTDRASLYGYTFGSGTRLTVV.